A selection of T cell receptor beta chains follows, all from one sample in a study of blood T cell repertoires in COVID-19. The table came from immunoSEQ multiplex PCR; TCRdb's copy has only in-frame clones and leaves some out. The sample holds about 91,000 clones; around 79% are singletons and the top ten take approximately 10%. Input material: peripheral blood. The receptors originated from a woman older than 75 with acute or convalescent COVID-19. Each CDR3 is given with its conserved first and last residue. The order of the fields is V gene, J gene, CDR3 length, clone size, D gene, CDR3 DNA, CDR3 protein. A D gene is named only where the DNA matches it firmly. Size is stated for part of the rows, as once, few or many counts, or as a class when the clone is expanded.

v_call: TRBV7-6
j_call: TRBJ2-7
cdr3_length: 15
clone_size: NA
d_call: TRBD2
cdr3_nt: TGTGCCAGCAGCCCCGGGACTAGCGGGAGTCTCGAGCAGTACTTC
cdr3_aa: CASSPGTSGSLEQYF

v_call: TRBV19
j_call: TRBJ2-7
cdr3_length: 14
clone_size: NA
d_call: TRBD1
cdr3_nt: TGTGCCAGTAGTCCCGGACAGGGGAAACACGAGCAGTACTTC
cdr3_aa: CASSPGQGKHEQYF

v_call: TRBV6-2/TRBV6-3
j_call: TRBJ1-5
cdr3_length: 14
clone_size: many
d_call: NA
cdr3_nt: TGTGCCAGCAGTTACCGAGCAGTAGCACGGCCCCAGCATTTT
cdr3_aa: CASSYRAVARPQHF

v_call: TRBV19
j_call: TRBJ2-2
cdr3_length: 16
clone_size: once
d_call: TRBD1
cdr3_nt: TGTGCCACCTCCCGGGGACAGGGGGCGGACACCGGGGAGCTGTTTTTT
cdr3_aa: CATSRGQGADTGELFF

v_call: TRBV5-4
j_call: TRBJ2-5
cdr3_length: 14
clone_size: NA
d_call: TRBD1
cdr3_nt: TGTGCCAGCAGCATACAGGGGTCCAAAGAGACCCAGTACTTC
cdr3_aa: CASSIQGSKETQYF

v_call: TRBV3-1/TRBV3-2
j_call: TRBJ2-7
cdr3_length: 15
clone_size: NA
d_call: NA
cdr3_nt: TGTGCCAGCAGCCAAGACCGTAGACTATCATTGAAGCAGTACTTC
cdr3_aa: CASSQDRRLSLKQYF

v_call: TRBV11-2
j_call: TRBJ1-1
cdr3_length: 14
clone_size: NA
d_call: NA
cdr3_nt: TGTGCCAGCAGCTTCAGGACAGATAGATTTGAAGCTTTCTTT
cdr3_aa: CASSFRTDRFEAFF

v_call: TRBV4-1
j_call: TRBJ1-2
cdr3_length: 15
clone_size: few
d_call: TRBD1
cdr3_nt: TGCGCCAGCAGCTTACGACAGGGCCAGCCGTATGGCTACACCTTC
cdr3_aa: CASSLRQGQPYGYTF

v_call: TRBV14
j_call: TRBJ2-7
cdr3_length: 12
clone_size: NA
d_call: NA
cdr3_nt: TGTGCCAGCAGCCAAGATCGCTACGAGCAGTACTTC
cdr3_aa: CASSQDRYEQYF

v_call: TRBV21-1
j_call: TRBJ1-3
cdr3_length: 17
clone_size: NA
d_call: NA
cdr3_nt: TGTGCCAGCAGCAAAGAGGGACAGGGAGGAGGTGGAAACACCATATATTTT
cdr3_aa: CASSKEGQGGGGNTIYF

v_call: TRBV9
j_call: TRBJ2-1
cdr3_length: 18
clone_size: NA
d_call: TRBD2
cdr3_nt: TGTGCCAGCAGCGTAGGTTTGGGCGGGGGGGCCTCCTACAATGAGCAGTTCTTC
cdr3_aa: CASSVGLGGGASYNEQFF

v_call: TRBV7-9
j_call: TRBJ1-1
cdr3_length: 16
clone_size: NA
d_call: TRBD1
cdr3_nt: TGTGCCAGCAGCTCCCTTGACAGGGTAAAGGGCACTGAAGCTTTCTTT
cdr3_aa: CASSSLDRVKGTEAFF

v_call: TRBV25-1
j_call: TRBJ2-7
cdr3_length: 15
clone_size: NA
d_call: NA
cdr3_nt: TGTGCCAGCAGTGAATCGGCGGGAACAATCTACGAGCAGTACTTC
cdr3_aa: CASSESAGTIYEQYF

v_call: TRBV28
j_call: TRBJ1-2
cdr3_length: 15
clone_size: NA
d_call: TRBD1
cdr3_nt: TGTGCCAGCAGTGGGGGGGACAGGGGGCGAGGTGGCTACACCTTC
cdr3_aa: CASSGGDRGRGGYTF

v_call: TRBV19
j_call: TRBJ2-2
cdr3_length: 14
clone_size: NA
d_call: NA
cdr3_nt: TGTGCCAGTAGTACCGACACCTACACCGGGGAGCTGTTTTTT
cdr3_aa: CASSTDTYTGELFF

v_call: TRBV6-6
j_call: TRBJ1-1
cdr3_length: 16
clone_size: NA
d_call: NA
cdr3_nt: TGTGCCAGCAGGCCCCCCAGGCAGGGGACGAACACTGAAGCTTTCTTT
cdr3_aa: CASRPPRQGTNTEAFF

v_call: TRBV6-6
j_call: TRBJ1-1
cdr3_length: 13
clone_size: NA
d_call: NA
cdr3_nt: TGTGCCACCTCGGGGGGGGGAGGCACTGAAGCTTTCTTT
cdr3_aa: CATSGGGGTEAFF

v_call: TRBV30
j_call: TRBJ1-4
cdr3_length: 14
clone_size: NA
d_call: NA
cdr3_nt: TGTGCCTGGAGTGTCGCAGGGTATCGAGAAAAACTGTTTTTT
cdr3_aa: CAWSVAGYREKLFF

v_call: TRBV28
j_call: TRBJ2-1
cdr3_length: 14
clone_size: NA
d_call: TRBD2
cdr3_nt: TGTGCCAGCACACTAGCGGGAGATTTGGGTGAGCAGTTCTTC
cdr3_aa: CASTLAGDLGEQFF

v_call: TRBV5-6
j_call: TRBJ2-7
cdr3_length: 14
clone_size: NA
d_call: NA
cdr3_nt: TGTGCCAGCAGCGGCGCGGGGATTGCCTACGAGCAGTACTTC
cdr3_aa: CASSGAGIAYEQYF

v_call: TRBV2
j_call: TRBJ1-5
cdr3_length: 17
clone_size: NA
d_call: TRBD1
cdr3_nt: TGTGCCAGCAGCTACCTTGGACAGGGGGCCATCAATCAGCCCCAGCATTTT
cdr3_aa: CASSYLGQGAINQPQHF

v_call: TRBV7-8
j_call: TRBJ2-7
cdr3_length: 16
clone_size: NA
d_call: TRBD2
cdr3_nt: TGTGCCAGCAGCTTTGCACGGCGGGAGGGCCCCAGCGAGCAGTACTTC
cdr3_aa: CASSFARREGPSEQYF

v_call: TRBV5-1
j_call: TRBJ2-7
cdr3_length: 12
clone_size: few
d_call: NA
cdr3_nt: TGCGCCAGCAGCTGGGACTTCCACGAGCAGTACTTC
cdr3_aa: CASSWDFHEQYF

v_call: TRBV4-3
j_call: TRBJ2-5
cdr3_length: 15
clone_size: NA
d_call: TRBD1
cdr3_nt: TGCGCCAGCAGCCAGGGTTATGACAGGGGAAAGACCCAGTACTTC
cdr3_aa: CASSQGYDRGKTQYF

v_call: TRBV19
j_call: TRBJ1-2
cdr3_length: 16
clone_size: NA
d_call: TRBD1
cdr3_nt: TGTGCCAGTACCTCTAGTGACTTGGACAGGCGGTATGGCTACACCTTC
cdr3_aa: CASTSSDLDRRYGYTF

v_call: TRBV5-1
j_call: TRBJ2-7
cdr3_length: 12
clone_size: NA
d_call: NA
cdr3_nt: TGCGCCAGCAGCTCGACAGATTACGAGCAGTACTTC
cdr3_aa: CASSSTDYEQYF

v_call: TRBV19
j_call: TRBJ1-5
cdr3_length: 15
clone_size: NA
d_call: NA
cdr3_nt: TGTGCCAGTAGTATAGATCAGGGTAGCAATCAGCCCCAGCATTTT
cdr3_aa: CASSIDQGSNQPQHF

v_call: TRBV11-2
j_call: TRBJ2-1
cdr3_length: 13
clone_size: few
d_call: NA
cdr3_nt: TGTGCCAGCAGCTTACTATCCTTCCCTGAGCAGTTCTTC
cdr3_aa: CASSLLSFPEQFF

v_call: TRBV11-1
j_call: TRBJ2-2
cdr3_length: 16
clone_size: NA
d_call: NA
cdr3_nt: TGTGCCAGCAGCTTAGCGCGGGCCGAGAACACCGGGGAGCTGTTTTTT
cdr3_aa: CASSLARAENTGELFF

v_call: TRBV11-2
j_call: TRBJ2-1
cdr3_length: 17
clone_size: NA
d_call: TRBD2
cdr3_nt: TGTGCCAGCAGCTTTTGGATGGGGCTAGCGGAGTACAATGAGCAGTTCTTC
cdr3_aa: CASSFWMGLAEYNEQFF

v_call: TRBV19
j_call: TRBJ1-5
cdr3_length: 15
clone_size: NA
d_call: TRBD1
cdr3_nt: TGTGCCAGTAGTAACAGGGGGCGAGGCAATCAGCCCCAGCATTTT
cdr3_aa: CASSNRGRGNQPQHF

v_call: TRBV2
j_call: TRBJ2-1
cdr3_length: 12
clone_size: NA
d_call: NA
cdr3_nt: TGTGCCAGCATATTGGCCCCGCATGAGCAGTTCTTC
cdr3_aa: CASILAPHEQFF

v_call: TRBV6-5
j_call: TRBJ1-2
cdr3_length: 14
clone_size: NA
d_call: TRBD1
cdr3_nt: TGTGCCAGCAGTCCGGACAGGTTTGTTAGTGGCTACACCTTC
cdr3_aa: CASSPDRFVSGYTF

v_call: TRBV11-2
j_call: TRBJ2-1
cdr3_length: 15
clone_size: NA
d_call: NA
cdr3_nt: TGTGCCAGCAGCTTCTCCGGACTTACTAGCAATGAGCAGTTCTTC
cdr3_aa: CASSFSGLTSNEQFF

v_call: TRBV7-2
j_call: TRBJ1-2
cdr3_length: 18
clone_size: NA
d_call: TRBD1
cdr3_nt: TGTGCCAGCAGCTTATACCCCGGGACAGGGTTCATCGGCTATGGCTACACCTTC
cdr3_aa: CASSLYPGTGFIGYGYTF

v_call: TRBV18
j_call: TRBJ1-1
cdr3_length: 15
clone_size: NA
d_call: TRBD1
cdr3_nt: TGTGCCAGCTCACCTCGGACAGGACAGAACACTGAAGCTTTCTTT
cdr3_aa: CASSPRTGQNTEAFF

v_call: TRBV30
j_call: TRBJ1-5
cdr3_length: 14
clone_size: few
d_call: TRBD1
cdr3_nt: TGTGCCTGGAGCGGGGGACAGTGGGGTCAGCCCCAGCATTTT
cdr3_aa: CAWSGGQWGQPQHF

v_call: TRBV28
j_call: TRBJ1-6
cdr3_length: 16
clone_size: few
d_call: TRBD1
cdr3_nt: TGTGCCAGCAGTACCCACGGGACAGGGCATAATTCACCCCTCCACTTT
cdr3_aa: CASSTHGTGHNSPLHF

v_call: TRBV15
j_call: TRBJ2-5
cdr3_length: 14
clone_size: NA
d_call: TRBD1
cdr3_nt: TGTGCCACCAGCAGGGACAGGGGAACAAAGACCCAGTACTTC
cdr3_aa: CATSRDRGTKTQYF